The source of this T cell receptor beta chain is a study of cytomegalovirus exposure and HLA in healthy donors. Overall study: Out of a few hundred genotyped donors, roughly 80% belonged to the Caucasian-associated ancestry cluster. The study's findings and limits: In an earlier analysis, productive rearrangement rates for most beta V segments clustered near 87% or 30%. Most TCR sequences were uncommon, yet certain public TCRs appeared in many donors.

This CDR3 is 16 amino acids long. V lost 7 bases and J lost 0; bases outside the gene matches: 5. Germline CDR1 MNHEY, CDR2 SMNVEV (reference sequence). 13 Jbeta primers and 60 Vbeta primers were used for the PCR. Sequencing used immunoSEQ multiplex PCR; TCRdb keeps in-frame clones, though not all of them. The sample table includes about 160,000 clones. A note on this clone: The antigen is undetermined.

Sequencing was performed on PBMCs. The clonotype originates from a woman between 55 and 75 years old in good health and CMV-seronegative. V is TRBV27 and J is TRBJ1-6; the match to TRBD1 covers 8 bases. CDR3 bases: TGTGCCAGCACCCGACAGGGGAGCTCCTATAATTCACCCCTCCACTTT. It is translated as CASTRQGSSYNSPLHF.